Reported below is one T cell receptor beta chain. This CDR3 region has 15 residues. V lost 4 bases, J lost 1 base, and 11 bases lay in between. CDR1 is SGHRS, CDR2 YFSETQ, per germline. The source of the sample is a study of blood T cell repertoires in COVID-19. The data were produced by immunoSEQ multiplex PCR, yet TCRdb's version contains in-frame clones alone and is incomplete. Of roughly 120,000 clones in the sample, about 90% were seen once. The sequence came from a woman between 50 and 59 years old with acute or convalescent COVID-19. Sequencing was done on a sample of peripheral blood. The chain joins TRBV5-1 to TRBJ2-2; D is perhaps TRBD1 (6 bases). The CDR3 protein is CASSLWTENTGELFF. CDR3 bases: TGCGCCAGCAGCCTTTGGACAGAGAACACCGGGGAGCTGTTTTTT.